Detailed here is one T cell receptor beta chain. Its antigen is currently unknown. The data derive from a study of T cell responses to AZD1222 COVID-19 vaccine. Study-level background: Second doses that came at about 4 or about 12 weeks were put together.

This CDR3 is 15 amino acids long. Germline loops: CDR1 SGHAT, CDR2 FQNNGV. Trimming stripped 6 bases from V and 1 base from J, with 12 bases between. The study's findings and limits: Females outnumbered males among donors, who were mostly white British; clonal diversity was possibly underestimated. With dominance at 160-218 and 743-854, vaccine-associated CD4 TCRs spanned spike.

Sequencing used immunoSEQ multiplex PCR; TCRdb keeps in-frame clones, though not all of them. The table has 100,000 or so clones, around nine tenths seen once; the top ten hold about 3.3%. This clonotype was obtained from an adult in good health. The material was peripheral blood, obtained on day 0 of AZD1222 vaccination. The chain is built from TRBV11-2 and TRBJ2-2; the D is unclear. CDR3 amino acids: CASSILLGNTGELFF. CDR3 bases: TGTGCCAGCAGTATCCTTCTGGGGAACACCGGGGAGCTGTTTTTT.